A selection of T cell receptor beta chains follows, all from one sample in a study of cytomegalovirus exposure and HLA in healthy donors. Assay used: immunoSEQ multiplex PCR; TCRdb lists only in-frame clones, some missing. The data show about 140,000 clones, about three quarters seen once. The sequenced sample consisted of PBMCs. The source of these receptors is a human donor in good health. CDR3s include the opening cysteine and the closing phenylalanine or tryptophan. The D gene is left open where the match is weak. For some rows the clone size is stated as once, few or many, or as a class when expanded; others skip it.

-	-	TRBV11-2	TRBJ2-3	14	TGTGCCAGCAGCTTAGATCGCCTAACAGATACGCAGTATTTT	CASSLDRLTDTQYF
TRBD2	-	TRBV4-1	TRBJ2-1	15	TGCGCCAGCAGCCCACTAGCGGGAGGGTACAATGAGCAGTTCTTC	CASSPLAGGYNEQFF
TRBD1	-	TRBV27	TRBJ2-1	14	TGTGCCAGCAGGCGACAGGGGAGCCCCAATGAGCAGTTCTTC	CASRRQGSPNEQFF
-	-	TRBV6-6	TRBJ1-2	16	TGTGCCAGCATTCTCAGGATTCAAGGACAGTACTATGGCTACACCTTC	CASILRIQGQYYGYTF
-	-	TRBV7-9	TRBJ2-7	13	TGTTCCAGCAGCTTAGTGGTGAGCTACGAGCAGTACTTC	CSSSLVVSYEQYF
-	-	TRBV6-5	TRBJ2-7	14	TGTGCCAGCAGTTACGGCAGGGGATCCTACGAGCAGTACTTC	CASSYGRGSYEQYF
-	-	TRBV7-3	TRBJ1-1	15	TGTGCCAGCAGCCCTCTAGGGCAGGGAGGTACTGAAGCTTTCTTT	CASSPLGQGGTEAFF
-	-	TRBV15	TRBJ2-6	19	TGTGCCACCAGCAGAGATCGGAAAGGGGTGGGGTCTGGGGCCAACGTCCTGACTTTC	CATSRDRKGVGSGANVLTF
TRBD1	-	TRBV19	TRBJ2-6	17	TGTGCCAGTAGCCGGGACAGGGCGAGCTCTGGGGCCAACGTCCTGACTTTC	CASSRDRASSGANVLTF
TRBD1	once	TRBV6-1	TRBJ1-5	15	TGTGCCAGCAGCCTCAGGGGGTATAGCAATCAGCCCCAGCATTTT	CASSLRGYSNQPQHF
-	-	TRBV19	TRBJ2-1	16	TGTGCCAGTAGTACGACACAGGGACTACTCTACAATGAGCAGTTCTTC	CASSTTQGLLYNEQFF
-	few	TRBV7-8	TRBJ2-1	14	TGTGCCAGCAGCTTAGCGAGGACCTACAATGAGCAGTTCTTC	CASSLARTYNEQFF
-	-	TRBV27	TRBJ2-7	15	TGTGCCAGCAGTGATGATCCAGGGGCCTTTTACGAGCAGTACTTC	CASSDDPGAFYEQYF
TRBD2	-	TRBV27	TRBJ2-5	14	TGTGCCAGCAGTTTCAATGGCGGGAGGTCCGGGCAGTACTTC	CASSFNGGRSGQYF
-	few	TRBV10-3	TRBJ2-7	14	TGTGCCATCAGTACCCGACAGCCGTCCTACGAGCAGTACTTC	CAISTRQPSYEQYF
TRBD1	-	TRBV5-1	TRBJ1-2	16	TGCGCCAGCAGCTCGGGACAGGGTCAGGCTAACTATGGCTACACCTTC	CASSSGQGQANYGYTF
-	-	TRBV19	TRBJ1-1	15	TGTGCCAGTAGTTCCCGTCGGGGGATGAACACTGAAGCTTTCTTT	CASSSRRGMNTEAFF
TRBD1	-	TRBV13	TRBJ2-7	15	TGTGCCAGCAGCAAACAGGGACAGGGCCTCTACGAGCAGTACTTC	CASSKQGQGLYEQYF
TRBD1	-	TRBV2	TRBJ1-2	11	TGTGCCAGCAGGGACAGGGTTGGCTACACCTTC	CASRDRVGYTF
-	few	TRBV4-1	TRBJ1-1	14	TGCGCCAGCAGCCAAGGGGCCAGGGGAACTGAAGCTTTCTTT	CASSQGARGTEAFF
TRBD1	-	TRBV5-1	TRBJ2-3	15	TGCGCCAGCAGCTCGCCGGGACAGATAAGGCATACGCAGTATTTT	CASSSPGQIRHTQYF
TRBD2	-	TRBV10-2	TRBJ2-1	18	TGCGCCAGCAGGATCGGACCGGGACTAGCGGGAGGAGGGAATGAGCAGTTCTTC	CASRIGPGLAGGGNEQFF